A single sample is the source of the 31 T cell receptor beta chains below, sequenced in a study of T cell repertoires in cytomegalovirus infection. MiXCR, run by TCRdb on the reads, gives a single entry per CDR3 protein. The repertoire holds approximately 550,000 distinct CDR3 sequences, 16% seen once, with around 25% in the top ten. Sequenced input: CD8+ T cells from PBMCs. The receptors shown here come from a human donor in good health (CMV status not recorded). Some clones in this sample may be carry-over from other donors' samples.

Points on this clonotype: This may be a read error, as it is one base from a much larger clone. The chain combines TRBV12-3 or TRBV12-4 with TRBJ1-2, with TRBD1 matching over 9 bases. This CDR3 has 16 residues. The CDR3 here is CDSRPGQGIFSYGYTF. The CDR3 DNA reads TGTGACAGCAGACCGGGACAGGGAATTTTTAGCTATGGCTACACCTTC.

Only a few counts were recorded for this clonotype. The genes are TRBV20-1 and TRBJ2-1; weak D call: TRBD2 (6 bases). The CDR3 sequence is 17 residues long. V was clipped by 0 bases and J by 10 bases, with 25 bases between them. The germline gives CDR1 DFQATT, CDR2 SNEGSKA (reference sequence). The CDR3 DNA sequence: TGCAGTGCTAGAGATTTCATCAAATTGGACTACGTGGTCGAGCAGTTCTTC. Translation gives CSARDFIKLDYVVEQFF.

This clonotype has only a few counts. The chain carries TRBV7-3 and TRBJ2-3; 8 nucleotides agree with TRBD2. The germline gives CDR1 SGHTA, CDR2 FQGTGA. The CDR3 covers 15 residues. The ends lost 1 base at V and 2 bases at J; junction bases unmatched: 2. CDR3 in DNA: TGTGCCAGCAGCTTAAGCGGGGGGACCACAGATACGCAGTATTTT. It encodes CASSLSGGTTDTQYF.

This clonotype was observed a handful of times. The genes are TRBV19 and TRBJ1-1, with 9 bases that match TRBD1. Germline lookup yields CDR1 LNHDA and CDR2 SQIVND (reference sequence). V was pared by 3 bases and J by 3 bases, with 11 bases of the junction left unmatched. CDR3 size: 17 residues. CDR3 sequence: CASSMADRGPRDTEAFF. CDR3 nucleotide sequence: TGTGCCAGTAGTATGGCGGACAGGGGCCCCCGTGACACTGAAGCTTTCTTT.

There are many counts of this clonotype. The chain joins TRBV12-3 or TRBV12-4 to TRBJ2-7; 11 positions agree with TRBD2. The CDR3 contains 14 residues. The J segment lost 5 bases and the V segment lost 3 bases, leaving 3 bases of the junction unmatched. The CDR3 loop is CASSFSGGADEQYF. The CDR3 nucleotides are TGTGCCAGCAGTTTTAGCGGGGGGGCCGACGAGCAGTACTTC.

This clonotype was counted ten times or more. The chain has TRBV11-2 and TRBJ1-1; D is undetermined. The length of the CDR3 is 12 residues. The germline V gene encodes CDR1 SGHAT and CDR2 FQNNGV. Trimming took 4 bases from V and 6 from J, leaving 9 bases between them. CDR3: CASSSARAEAFF. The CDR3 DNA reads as TGTGCCAGCAGCTCCGCGAGGGCTGAAGCTTTCTTT.

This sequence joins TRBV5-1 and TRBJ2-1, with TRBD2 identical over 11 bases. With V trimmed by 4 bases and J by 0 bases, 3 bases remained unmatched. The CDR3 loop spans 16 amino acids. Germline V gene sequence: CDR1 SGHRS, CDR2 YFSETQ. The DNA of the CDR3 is TGCGCCAGCAGCATACTAGCGGGAGACTCCTACAATGAGCAGTTCTTC. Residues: CASSILAGDSYNEQFF.

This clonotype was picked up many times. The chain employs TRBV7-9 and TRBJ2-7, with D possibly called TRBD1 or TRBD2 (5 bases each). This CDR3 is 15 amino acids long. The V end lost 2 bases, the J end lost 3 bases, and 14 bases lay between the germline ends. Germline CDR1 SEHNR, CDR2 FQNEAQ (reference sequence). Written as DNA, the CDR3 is TGTGCCAGCAGCTTAAGCCGGGACGAGGGCTACGAGCAGTACTTC. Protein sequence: CASSLSRDEGYEQYF.

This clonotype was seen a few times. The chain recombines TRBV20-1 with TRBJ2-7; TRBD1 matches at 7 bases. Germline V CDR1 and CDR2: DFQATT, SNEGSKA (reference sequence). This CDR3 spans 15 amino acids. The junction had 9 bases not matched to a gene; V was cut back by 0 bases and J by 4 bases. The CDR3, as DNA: TGCAGTGCTAGAGATCGCACAGGGGAGAATTACGAGCAGTACTTC. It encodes CSARDRTGENYEQYF.

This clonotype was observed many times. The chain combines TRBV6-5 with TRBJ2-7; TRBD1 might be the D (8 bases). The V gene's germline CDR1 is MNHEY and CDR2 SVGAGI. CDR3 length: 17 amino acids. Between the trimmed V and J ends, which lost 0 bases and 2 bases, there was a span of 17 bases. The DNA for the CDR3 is TGTGCCAGCAGTTACTCTCCGAGACAGGGGACTACCTACGAGCAGTACTTC. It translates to CASSYSPRQGTTYEQYF.

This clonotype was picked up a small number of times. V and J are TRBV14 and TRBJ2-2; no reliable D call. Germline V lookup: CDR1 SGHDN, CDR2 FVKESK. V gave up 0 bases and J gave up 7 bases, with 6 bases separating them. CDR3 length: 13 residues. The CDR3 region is CASSQDKNGELFF. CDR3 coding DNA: TGTGCCAGCAGCCAAGATAAGAACGGGGAGCTGTTTTTT.

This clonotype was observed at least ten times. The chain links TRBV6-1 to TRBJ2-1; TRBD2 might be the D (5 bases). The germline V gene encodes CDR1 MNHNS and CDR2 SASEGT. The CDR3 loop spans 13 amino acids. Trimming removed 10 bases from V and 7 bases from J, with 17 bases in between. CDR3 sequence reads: CAIPEGRSNEQFF. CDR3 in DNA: TGTGCCATCCCCGAGGGCAGGTCAAATGAGCAGTTCTTC.

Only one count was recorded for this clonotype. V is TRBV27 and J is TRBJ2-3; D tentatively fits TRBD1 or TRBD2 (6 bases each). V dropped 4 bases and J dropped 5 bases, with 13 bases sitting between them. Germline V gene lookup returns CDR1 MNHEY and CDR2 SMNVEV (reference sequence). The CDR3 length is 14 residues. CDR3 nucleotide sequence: TGTGCCAGCAGTTCCTTAGGGGGGCGAGATACGCAGTATTTT. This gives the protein CASSSLGGRDTQYF.

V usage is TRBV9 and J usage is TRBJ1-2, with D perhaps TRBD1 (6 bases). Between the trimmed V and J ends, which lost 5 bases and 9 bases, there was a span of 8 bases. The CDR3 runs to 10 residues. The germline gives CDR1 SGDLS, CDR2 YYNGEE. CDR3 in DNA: TGTGCCAGCAGGGGGGCTAGCTACACCTTC. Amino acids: CASRGASYTF.

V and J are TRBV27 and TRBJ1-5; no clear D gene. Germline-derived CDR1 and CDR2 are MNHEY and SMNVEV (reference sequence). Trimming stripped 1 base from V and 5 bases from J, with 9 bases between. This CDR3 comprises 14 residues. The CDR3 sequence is CASSLFSNYQPQHF. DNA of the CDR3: TGTGCCAGCAGTTTATTCTCCAACTATCAGCCCCAGCATTTT.

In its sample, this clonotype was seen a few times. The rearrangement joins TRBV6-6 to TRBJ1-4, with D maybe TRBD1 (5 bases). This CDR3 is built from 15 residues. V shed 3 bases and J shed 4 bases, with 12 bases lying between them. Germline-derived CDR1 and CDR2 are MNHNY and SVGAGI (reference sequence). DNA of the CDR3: TGTGCCAGCAGTTATTTCGGGGGGTATAATGAAAAACTGTTTTTT. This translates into CASSYFGGYNEKLFF.

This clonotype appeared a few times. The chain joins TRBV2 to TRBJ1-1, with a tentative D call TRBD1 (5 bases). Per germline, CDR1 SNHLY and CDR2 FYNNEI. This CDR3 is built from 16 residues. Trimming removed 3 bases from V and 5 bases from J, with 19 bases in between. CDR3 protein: CASSEGGGPRGTEAFF. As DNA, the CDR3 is TGTGCCAGCAGTGAGGGGGGGGGACCCCGGGGGACTGAAGCTTTCTTT.

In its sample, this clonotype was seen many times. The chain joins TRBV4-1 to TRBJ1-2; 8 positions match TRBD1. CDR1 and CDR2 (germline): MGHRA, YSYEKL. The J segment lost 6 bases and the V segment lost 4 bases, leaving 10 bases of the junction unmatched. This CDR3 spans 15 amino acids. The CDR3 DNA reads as TGCGCCAGCAGCCGGTCGGGACAGGCGTTAGATGGCTACACCTTC. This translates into CASSRSGQALDGYTF.

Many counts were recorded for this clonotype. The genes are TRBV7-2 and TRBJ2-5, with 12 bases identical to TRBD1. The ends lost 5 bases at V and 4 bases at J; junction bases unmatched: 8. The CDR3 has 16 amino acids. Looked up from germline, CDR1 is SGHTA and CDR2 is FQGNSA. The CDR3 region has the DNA TGTGCCAGCAGCACGCGCTGGGACAGGGGGCGAGAGACCCAGTACTTC. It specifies CASSTRWDRGRETQYF.

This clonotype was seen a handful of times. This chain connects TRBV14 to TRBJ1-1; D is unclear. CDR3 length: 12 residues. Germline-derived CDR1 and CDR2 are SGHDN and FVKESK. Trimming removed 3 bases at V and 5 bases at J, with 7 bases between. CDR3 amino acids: CASSHRRTEAFF. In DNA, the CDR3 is TGTGCCAGCAGCCACCGACGGACTGAAGCTTTCTTT. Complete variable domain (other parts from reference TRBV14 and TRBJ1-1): EAGVTQFPSHSVIEKGQTVTLRCDPISGHDNLYWYRRVMGKEIKFLLHFVKESKQDESGMPNNRFLAERTGGTYSTLKVQPAELEDSGVYFCASSHRRTEAFFGQGTRLTVV.

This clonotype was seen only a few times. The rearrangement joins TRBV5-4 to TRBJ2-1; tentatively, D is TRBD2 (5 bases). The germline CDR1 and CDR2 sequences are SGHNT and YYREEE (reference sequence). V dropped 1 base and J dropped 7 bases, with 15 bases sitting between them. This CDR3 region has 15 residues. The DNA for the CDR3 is TGTGCCAGCAGCTTGTATCTGGGAGTCCAGAATGAGCAGTTCTTC. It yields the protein CASSLYLGVQNEQFF.

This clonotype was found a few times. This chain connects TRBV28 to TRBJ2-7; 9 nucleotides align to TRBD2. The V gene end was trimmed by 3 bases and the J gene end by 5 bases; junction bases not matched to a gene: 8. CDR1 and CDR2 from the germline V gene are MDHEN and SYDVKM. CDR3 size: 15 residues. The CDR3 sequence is CASSFLRGGPNEQYF. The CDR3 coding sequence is TGTGCCAGCAGTTTTCTGCGGGGGGGCCCAAACGAGCAGTACTTC. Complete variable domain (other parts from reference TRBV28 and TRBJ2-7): DVKVTQSSRYLVKRTGEKVFLECVQDMDHENMFWYRQDPGLGLRLIYFSYDVKMKEKGDIPEGYSVSREKKERFSLILESASTNQTSMYLCASSFLRGGPNEQYFGPGTRLTVT.

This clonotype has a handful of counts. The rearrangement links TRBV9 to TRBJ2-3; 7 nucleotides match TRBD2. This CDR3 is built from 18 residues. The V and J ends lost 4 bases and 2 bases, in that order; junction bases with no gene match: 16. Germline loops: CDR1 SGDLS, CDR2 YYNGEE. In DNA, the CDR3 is TGTGCCAGCAGCCCGTGGGTCACGCGGGAGACGACCACAGATACGCAGTATTTT. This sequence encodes CASSPWVTRETTTDTQYF.

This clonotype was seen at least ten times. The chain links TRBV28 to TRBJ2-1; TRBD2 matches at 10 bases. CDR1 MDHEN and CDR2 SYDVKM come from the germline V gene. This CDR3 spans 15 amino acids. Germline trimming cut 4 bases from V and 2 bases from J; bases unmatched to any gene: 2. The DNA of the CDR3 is TGTGCCAGCAGTTCACTAGCGGGAACCTACAATGAGCAGTTCTTC. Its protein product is CASSSLAGTYNEQFF.

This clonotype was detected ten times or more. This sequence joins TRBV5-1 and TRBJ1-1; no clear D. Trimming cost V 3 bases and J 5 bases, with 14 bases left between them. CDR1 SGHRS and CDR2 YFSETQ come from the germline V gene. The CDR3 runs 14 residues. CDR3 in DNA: TGCGCCAGCAGCTGGAGATCGAAAGGGACTGAAGCTTTCTTT. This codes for CASSWRSKGTEAFF.

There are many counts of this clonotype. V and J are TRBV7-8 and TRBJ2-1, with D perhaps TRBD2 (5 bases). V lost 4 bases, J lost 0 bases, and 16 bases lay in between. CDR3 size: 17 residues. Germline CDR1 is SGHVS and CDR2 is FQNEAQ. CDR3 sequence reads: CASSYPVGASSYNEQFF. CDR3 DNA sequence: TGTGCCAGCAGCTACCCCGTGGGAGCCAGCTCCTACAATGAGCAGTTCTTC.

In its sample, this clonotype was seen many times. As DNA, the CDR3 is TGTGCCAGCAGCTTCGCCGGGACAGGGACCTACGAGCAGTACTTC. This encodes CASSFAGTGTYEQYF. This sequence joins TRBV7-6 and TRBJ2-7; 9 nucleotides agree with TRBD1. Germline CDR1 reads SGHVS; CDR2 reads FNYEAQ. The CDR3 runs to 15 residues. With 3 bases clipped from V and 2 bases from J, the junction kept 5 bases outside the gene matches.

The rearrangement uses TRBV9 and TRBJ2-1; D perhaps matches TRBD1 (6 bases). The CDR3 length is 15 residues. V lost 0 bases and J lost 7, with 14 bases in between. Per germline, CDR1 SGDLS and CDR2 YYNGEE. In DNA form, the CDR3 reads TGTGCCAGCAGCGTAGTAGGGACAACGGGAAATGAGCAGTTCTTC. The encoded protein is CASSVVGTTGNEQFF.

CDR3 in DNA: TGTGCCAGCAGCTTAGCGAGGGAAGGACACATCTCTGGAAACACCATATATTTT. Its protein product is CASSLAREGHISGNTIYF. This chain uses TRBV7-6 with TRBJ1-3, with D tentatively TRBD1 (5 bases). The ends were cut back, 0 bases at V and 0 bases at J, with 15 bases in the middle. This CDR3 comprises 18 residues. The germline CDR1 and CDR2 sequences are SGHVS and FNYEAQ.

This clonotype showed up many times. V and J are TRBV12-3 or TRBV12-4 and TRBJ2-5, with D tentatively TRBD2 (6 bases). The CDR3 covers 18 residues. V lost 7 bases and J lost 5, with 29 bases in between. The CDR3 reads CASKSPPEGTYPSETQYF. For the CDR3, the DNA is TGTGCCAGCAAGTCGCCTCCGGAAGGGACTTACCCTTCGGAGACCCAGTACTTC.

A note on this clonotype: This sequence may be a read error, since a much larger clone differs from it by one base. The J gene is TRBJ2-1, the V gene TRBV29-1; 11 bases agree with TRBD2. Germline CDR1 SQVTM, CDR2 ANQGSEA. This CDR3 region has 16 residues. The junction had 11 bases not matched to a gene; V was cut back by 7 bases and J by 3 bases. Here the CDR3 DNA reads TGCAGCGCCCGAGGACTAGCGGGTACCAGCTACAATGAGCAGTTCTTC. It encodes CSARGLAGTSYNEQFF.